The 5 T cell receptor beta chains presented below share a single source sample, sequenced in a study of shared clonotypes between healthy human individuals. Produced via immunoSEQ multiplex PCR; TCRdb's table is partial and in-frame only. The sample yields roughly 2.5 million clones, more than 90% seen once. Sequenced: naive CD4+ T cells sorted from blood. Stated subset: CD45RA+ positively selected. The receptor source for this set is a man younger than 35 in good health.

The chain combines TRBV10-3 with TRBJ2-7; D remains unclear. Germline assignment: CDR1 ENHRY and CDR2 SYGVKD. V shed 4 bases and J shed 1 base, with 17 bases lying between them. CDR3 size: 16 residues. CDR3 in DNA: TGTGCCATCAGTGTTTTGGGTAGCAATTTGTCCTACGAGCAGTACTTC. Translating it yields CAISVLGSNLSYEQYF.

CDR3 nucleotide sequence: TGCGCCAGCAGCTTGGAGGGGGCGAAAGATACGCAGTATTTT. Residues: CASSLEGAKDTQYF. V gene TRBV5-1 combines with J gene TRBJ2-3, with 7 bases lining up with TRBD1. The germline V gene encodes CDR1 SGHRS and CDR2 YFSETQ. Trimming cost V 0 bases and J 5 bases; bases outside gene matches: 3. The CDR3 contains 14 residues.

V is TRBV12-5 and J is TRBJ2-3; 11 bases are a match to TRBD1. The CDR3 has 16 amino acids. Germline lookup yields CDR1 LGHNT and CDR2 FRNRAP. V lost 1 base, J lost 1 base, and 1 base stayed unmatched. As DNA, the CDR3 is TGTGCTAGTGGTTTGGGGACAGGGGGCGGCACAGATACGCAGTATTTT. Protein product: CASGLGTGGGTDTQYF.

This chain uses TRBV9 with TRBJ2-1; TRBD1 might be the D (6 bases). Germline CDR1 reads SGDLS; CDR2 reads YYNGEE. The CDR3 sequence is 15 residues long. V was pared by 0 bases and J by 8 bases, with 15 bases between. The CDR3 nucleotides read TGTGCCAGCAGCGTAGTAGGGACAAAGTTCGATGAGCAGTTCTTC. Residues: CASSVVGTKFDEQFF.

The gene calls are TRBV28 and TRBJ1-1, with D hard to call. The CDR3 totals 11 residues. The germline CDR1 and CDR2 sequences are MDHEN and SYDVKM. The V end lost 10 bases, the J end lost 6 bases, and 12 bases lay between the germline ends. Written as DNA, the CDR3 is TGTGCCACAGCCGCCCTCCCTGAAGCTTTCTTT. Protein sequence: CATAALPEAFF.